The T cell receptor beta chain under discussion was sequenced for a study of Graves' ophthalmopathy and Graves' hyperthyroidism. The trim removed 4 bases at V and 1 base at J, leaving 4 bases unmatched. This CDR3 spans 14 amino acids. Germline values: CDR1 MNHEY, CDR2 SMNVEV (reference sequence). Investigators amplified TCR beta CDR3 regions from RNA transcripts. In the first round, RT-PCR was carried out with HTBI primers, and a multiplex PCR formed the second round. TCRdb reprocessed the multiplex PCR reads with MiXCR, giving one entry per CDR3 protein. The sample carries under 350,000 distinct CDR3 sequences, 17% recorded once.

Sequencing used peripheral blood. V and J are TRBV27 and TRBJ2-7; 7 bases map to TRBD1. The clonotype originates from an adult man with Graves' ophthalmopathy. The DNA of the CDR3 is TGTGCCAGCAGTTCGACAGGGCTTTCCTACGAGCAGTACTTC. As protein: CASSSTGLSYEQYF.